This T cell receptor (beta chain) was captured by sequencing in a study of OX40 agonist ivuxolimab in advanced cancers. With regard to the full study: Ivuxolimab was a fully human IgG2 agonistic monoclonal antibody targeting the costimulatory receptor OX40 (CD134). The purpose of peripheral TCRbeta sequencing was to test whether ivuxolimab changed TCR sequence diversity and led to clonal T-cell expansion. Intravenous ivuxolimab was administered to patients every 2 weeks at six dose levels: 0.01, 0.1, 0.3, 1.5, 3 and 10 mg/kg. In the dose-escalation cohort, around four fifths of patients were male, and the mean age was 60 years with a range of about 20 to 90. Among the roughly 50 dose-escalation patients, about 20 had hepatocellular carcinoma, 15 melanoma, 9 renal cell carcinoma and 9 head and neck cancer. Partial responses occurred in three dose-escalation patients, of whom one had hepatocellular carcinoma and two had cutaneous melanoma. Patients were allowed to have had prior anti-PD-1, anti-PD-L1 or anti-CTLA-4 therapy, and 40% to 45% of the dose-escalation patients had been treated with checkpoint inhibitors. The monotherapy dose-escalation portion (N ≈ 55 patients) of the phase I ivuxolimab trial is reported in the paper. Findings and caveats that apply to the study as a whole: Antigen specificity was not determined for the clonally expanded peripheral T cells. In the 0.1-3.0 mg/kg groups, partial responders were among the patients with the lowest normalized peripheral clonal expansion, particularly in CD8+ T cells. Low levels of normalized T-cell clonal expansion were also seen in some patients who did not respond. Clonal expansion of both CD4+ and CD8+ blood T cells was observed from baseline to week 6 at doses 0.1 to 3.0 mg/kg. On average, CD8+ T cells showed more expanded clones than CD4+ T cells after ivuxolimab.

The trial excluded patients who had a history of autoimmune disease or who were on systemic immunosuppression. In every dose cohort, peripheral blood was drawn for TCR sequencing at baseline, cycle 4 day 1, and cycle 7 day 1. Samples came from an open-label, multicenter, first-in-human phase I dose-escalation trial of ivuxolimab. The trial enrolled adults with locally advanced or metastatic head and neck squamous cell, hepatocellular, melanoma or renal cell carcinoma. CD4+ and CD8+ T cells were sorted separately from peripheral blood before TCR sequencing. To sequence the TCRbeta CDR3 region, genomic DNA was isolated from the sorted cells. TCRbeta CDR3 regions were sequenced using the immunoSEQ Assay. TCRdb re-hosts the immuneACCESS table, in-frame sequences only. Its copies lack some clones; in the studies checked, an unresolved V gene accounts for under half of them, and the cause for the rest is not known. The sample table contains tens of thousands of clones; only one count was recorded for 84% of them. The top ten clonotypes cover about 4.5% of the sample.

About this clone itself: Its cognate antigen has yet to be identified. No base quality information exists; no much larger clone differs at one position.

According to the germline V gene, CDR1 reads MGHRA and CDR2 reads YSYEKL. The CDR3 measures 15 amino acids from cysteine to phenylalanine. CDR3 DNA is the only sequence kept; it has 45 bases, read in frame from the first base. The trim is 0 bases for V and 4 bases for J, with a gap of 10 bases between the germline ends. The origin of this receptor is an adult with an advanced solid tumor such as melanoma, head and neck, liver or kidney cancer. The V and J genes are TRBV4-1 and TRBJ1-5, and TRBD1 may be the D gene, going by 5 matching bases. The specimen comprised CD4+ or CD8+ T cells sorted from blood, sampled in a trial of the OX40 agonist ivuxolimab. CDR3 sequence: CASSQDISGNQPQHF. The base sequence is TGCGCCAGCAGCCAAGATATTTCAGGGAATCAGCCCCAGCATTTT.